Listed here are 14 T cell receptor beta chains from one sample, sequenced in a study of cytomegalovirus exposure and HLA in healthy donors. The method was immunoSEQ multiplex PCR; TCRdb's version includes in-frame clones alone and lacks a portion of them. The repertoire has roughly 75,000 clones, 90% to 95% of them found once; the top ten carry around 1.5%. Material for sequencing was PBMCs. The receptor source for this set is a man younger than 35 in good health and CMV-seropositive.

Comments on this clone: One junction end does not reproduce the germline sequence, and a read error may be involved. The chain is built from TRBV5-6 and TRBJ2-3; TRBD2 matches 9 bases. This CDR3 contains 19 residues. Per the germline V gene, CDR1 is SGHDT and CDR2 is YYEEEE. CDR3 sequence (DNA): TGTGCCAGCAGTTTGGGCCCCCCAGGCGGGAGGGCGTACCTCAATACGCAGTATTTT. Protein product: CASSLGPPGGRAYLNTQYF.

This clone was recorded only once. V usage is TRBV6-6 and J usage is TRBJ1-3; D remains ambiguous. Trimming removed 5 bases at V and 0 bases at J, with 5 bases between. CDR1 is MNHNY and CDR2 is SVGAGI in the germline V gene (reference sequence). CDR3 length: 13 amino acids. The DNA for the CDR3 is TGTGCCAGCAGTCGGGACTCTGGAAACACCATATATTTT. Its protein product is CASSRDSGNTIYF.

V gene TRBV6-7 combines with J gene TRBJ2-2; perhaps TRBD1 as D (6 bases). TRBV6-7 is assigned to the ORF class and has an uncertain function. The CDR3 has 16 residues. V was trimmed by 0 bases and J by 3 bases, leaving 11 bases between them. The CDR3, as DNA: TGTGCCAGCAGTTACTCCGGCAGGGGAGACACCGGGGAGCTGTTTTTT. This codes for CASSYSGRGDTGELFF.

The chain recombines TRBV6-1 with TRBJ2-7; TRBD2 matches at 7 bases. This CDR3 is built from 15 residues. Germline CDR1 reads MNHNS; CDR2 reads SASEGT. Trimming removed 1 base from V and 2 bases from J; junction bases left unmatched: 5. CDR3 loop: CASSEGGGFAYEQYF. The CDR3 DNA is TGTGCCAGCAGTGAAGGGGGAGGGTTCGCCTACGAGCAGTACTTC.

V gene TRBV27 combines with J gene TRBJ1-5; TRBD1 matches at 10 bases. J was trimmed by 5 bases and V by 2 bases; bases with no gene match: 6. CDR1 and CDR2 from the germline V gene are MNHEY and SMNVEV (reference sequence). This CDR3 contains 16 residues. CDR3 amino acids: CASSLDRTGGHQPQHF. CDR3 sequence (DNA): TGTGCCAGCAGTTTAGATAGGACAGGGGGACATCAGCCCCAGCATTTT.

V is TRBV5-4 and J is TRBJ2-1; TRBD2 agrees at 7 bases. V dropped 4 bases and J dropped 5; count of bases not matched to a gene: 6. Germline V gives CDR1 SGHNT, CDR2 YYREEE (reference sequence). This CDR3 spans 14 amino acids. The CDR3 region has the DNA TGTGCCAGCAGCCCGGCTAGCGGTAACAATGAGCAGTTCTTC. Protein: CASSPASGNNEQFF.

This chain links TRBV19 with TRBJ1-5; 10 bases are a match to TRBD1. V lost 6 bases, J lost 4 bases, and 6 bases stayed unmatched. This CDR3 spans 15 amino acids. CDR1 and CDR2 from the germline V gene are LNHDA and SQIVND (reference sequence). CDR3 sequence reads: CASSFDRGQNQPQHF. CDR3 coding DNA: TGTGCCAGTAGCTTTGACAGGGGGCAGAATCAGCCCCAGCATTTT.

This chain uses TRBV6-1 with TRBJ2-7, with D hard to call. Per germline, CDR1 MNHNS and CDR2 SASEGT. The CDR3 runs to 14 residues. V shed 6 bases and J shed 3 bases, with 15 bases lying between them. The CDR3 region is CASSPPSLYYEQYF. In DNA, the CDR3 is TGTGCCAGCAGCCCCCCGAGCCTCTACTACGAGCAGTACTTC.

Only one count was recorded for this clone. V and J are TRBV28 and TRBJ2-2, with 9 bases identical to TRBD1. Trimming cost V 2 bases and J 4 bases; bases outside gene matches: 2. The germline V gene encodes CDR1 MDHEN and CDR2 SYDVKM. The CDR3 totals 15 residues. CDR3 DNA sequence: TGTGCCAGCAGTTTACCGGGACAGGGCACCGGGGAGCTGTTTTTT. This sequence encodes CASSLPGQGTGELFF.

The genes are TRBV2 and TRBJ1-2; 7 nucleotides align to TRBD1. J was trimmed by 8 bases and V by 5 bases; bases with no gene match: 8. This CDR3 comprises 13 residues. Germline V gives CDR1 SNHLY, CDR2 FYNNEI. The CDR3 sequence: CASSIRQGGGYTF. Here the CDR3 DNA reads TGTGCCAGCAGTATCAGACAGGGAGGAGGCTACACCTTC.

V is TRBV9 and J is TRBJ1-2; tentatively, D is TRBD1 (6 bases). Germline-derived CDR1 and CDR2 are SGDLS and YYNGEE. The CDR3 totals 15 residues. With 0 bases removed from V and 3 bases from J, the gap between germline ends came to 12 bases. The CDR3 coding sequence is TGTGCCAGCAGCGTAGCTACGGGGGGCGACTATGGCTACACCTTC. Protein: CASSVATGGDYGYTF.

V usage is TRBV6-6 and J usage is TRBJ1-3; D is uncertain. Trimming pared 7 bases from V and 5 bases from J, leaving 12 bases between. Germline loops: CDR1 MNHNY, CDR2 SVGAGI (reference sequence). CDR3 length: 13 amino acids. CDR3 nucleotide sequence: TGTGCCAGCACCCGAGAAACTAGAAACACCATATATTTT. Its translation: CASTRETRNTIYF.

V usage is TRBV5-1 and J usage is TRBJ2-2; 7 nucleotides line up with TRBD1. J gave up 5 bases and V 0 bases, and 4 bases lay outside the gene matches. Germline V gives CDR1 SGHRS, CDR2 YFSETQ. The CDR3 has 15 amino acids. The CDR3 nucleotides read TGCGCCAGCAGCTTGGGTAACAGGGGTACCGGGGAGCTGTTTTTT. Protein sequence: CASSLGNRGTGELFF.

The CDR3 loop reads CASRRTGTYEQYF. The CDR3 bases are TGTGCCAGCAGAAGGACAGGAACCTACGAGCAGTACTTC. The chain carries TRBV27 and TRBJ2-7, with TRBD1 matching 7 bases. J was trimmed by 2 bases and V by 6 bases; bases with no gene match: 4. The CDR3 contains 13 residues. Germline loops: CDR1 MNHEY, CDR2 SMNVEV (reference sequence).